Listed below are T cell receptor beta chains from one sample, sequenced in a study of cytomegalovirus exposure and HLA in healthy donors. Here immunoSEQ multiplex PCR was the method, and the copy in TCRdb shows in-frame clones only, minus some. This sample has around 98,000 clones, with about two thirds found just once. Input material: PBMCs. Source of these receptors: a female donor in good health and CMV-seronegative. Each CDR3 is given with its conserved first and last residue. The D gene is left open where the match is weak. Size tells how often a clone was seen (once, few, many) or the class of an expanded clone, and some rows leave it out.

v_gene	abundance	j_gene	d_gene	CDR3aa	CDR3nt
TRBV29-1	.	TRBJ2-7	TRBD2	CSVAPSGGSYEQYF	TGCAGCGTTGCTCCTAGCGGGGGATCCTACGAGCAGTACTTC
TRBV16	few	TRBJ2-5	TRBD1	CASSQDRGQGETQYF	TGTGCCAGCAGCCAAGACAGGGGCCAGGGCGAGACCCAGTACTTC
TRBV30	few	TRBJ1-2	.	CAWSVPGGANYGYTF	TGTGCCTGGAGTGTACCGGGAGGAGCTAACTATGGCTACACCTTC
TRBV28	.	TRBJ2-7	.	CASSHSYEQYF	TGTGCCAGCAGCCATTCCTACGAGCAGTACTTC
TRBV10-3	.	TRBJ1-5	.	CAISESAKEPQHF	TGTGCCATCAGTGAGTCAGCGAAGGAGCCCCAGCATTTT
TRBV6-6	few	TRBJ2-2	.	CASSPVTGELFF	TGTGCCAGCAGCCCCGTCACCGGGGAGCTGTTTTTT
TRBV15	.	TRBJ2-2	.	CATSRHTGSTGELFF	TGTGCCACCAGCAGACACACAGGGTCCACCGGGGAGCTGTTTTTT
TRBV5-1	.	TRBJ1-1	.	CASSTDYRSTEAFF	TGCGCCAGCAGCACGGACTACAGGTCCACTGAAGCTTTCTTT
TRBV2	.	TRBJ2-6	.	CASSGSGANVLTF	TGTGCCAGCTCGGGTTCTGGGGCCAACGTCCTGACTTTC
TRBV15	.	TRBJ1-3	.	CATSRDQNTIYF	TGTGCCACCAGCAGAGATCAAAACACCATATATTTT
TRBV6-1	.	TRBJ2-7	.	CATYDLQRDYEQYF	TGTGCCACCTACGACCTCCAGAGGGATTACGAGCAGTACTTC